A single sample is the source of the 19 T cell receptor beta chains below, sequenced in a study of cytomegalovirus exposure and HLA in healthy donors. The PCR made use of 60 Vbeta and 13 Jbeta primers. Some clones are missing from TCRdb's copy, which holds only in-frame ones; the method was immunoSEQ multiplex PCR. The sample has 150,000 or so clones; around 75% are singletons. Sequencing was performed on PBMCs. The receptors come from a female donor in good health and CMV-seronegative.

The chain combines TRBV27 with TRBJ2-7; D is ambiguous. CDR3 length: 13 residues. Germline V gene sequence: CDR1 MNHEY, CDR2 SMNVEV (reference sequence). V lost 8 bases to trimming and J lost 6 bases, with 17 bases between them. The CDR3 bases are TGTGCCAGCGCCCGATACAGTCCTGGCGAGCAGTACTTC. Amino acids: CASARYSPGEQYF.

This chain links TRBV4-1 with TRBJ2-7; the D gene is possibly TRBD2 (6 bases). With 0 bases removed from V and 1 base from J, the gap between germline ends came to 22 bases. The CDR3 loop spans 19 amino acids. Germline-derived CDR1 and CDR2 are MGHRA and YSYEKL. The CDR3 coding sequence is TGCGCCAGCAGCCAAGAGAGGGTCAGAGCCGGGAGAAAATCCTACGAGCAGTACTTC. Translation: CASSQERVRAGRKSYEQYF.

This clone was seen a few times. The rearrangement uses TRBV4-1 and TRBJ2-5; TRBD1 matches at 8 bases. Unmatched junction bases numbered 11, after V lost 4 bases and J lost 4 bases. This CDR3 region has 16 residues. Germline V CDR1 and CDR2: MGHRA, YSYEKL. The CDR3 nucleotides are TGCGCCAGCAGCCCGCGGACAGGGCACTATGGAGAGACCCAGTACTTC. Amino acids: CASSPRTGHYGETQYF.

The chain carries TRBV28 and TRBJ2-4; 9 nucleotides agree with TRBD2. Germline-derived CDR1 and CDR2 are MDHEN and SYDVKM. The CDR3 runs to 15 residues. V was pared by 5 bases and J by 8 bases, with 10 bases of the junction left unmatched. CDR3 residues: CASSRSGRLGDIQYF. The CDR3 bases are TGTGCCAGCAGTCGCAGCGGGAGGCTCGGGGACATTCAGTACTTC.

This chain uses TRBV9 with TRBJ2-1; 8 bases map to TRBD2. This CDR3 is built from 13 residues. J lost 6 bases, V lost 3 bases, and 2 bases had no gene match. Germline assignment: CDR1 SGDLS and CDR2 YYNGEE. CDR3 sequence reads: CASSGTSGNEQFF. Written as DNA, the CDR3 is TGTGCCAGCAGCGGAACTAGCGGCAATGAGCAGTTCTTC. Using reference TRBV9 and TRBJ2-1 for the parts outside the CDR3, the full variable domain is DSGVTQTPKHLITATGQRVTLRCSPRSGDLSVYWYQQSLDQGLQFLIQYYNGEERAKGNILERFSAQQFPDLHSELNLSSLELGDSALYFCASSGTSGNEQFFGPGTRLTVL.

The J gene is TRBJ2-2, the V gene TRBV19; D perhaps matches TRBD1 (6 bases). CDR1 and CDR2 from the germline V gene are LNHDA and SQIVND (reference sequence). The CDR3 runs to 16 residues. V was clipped by 7 bases and J by 7 bases, with 22 bases between them. CDR3 region: CASKGAAGDWGGELFF. DNA for the CDR3: TGTGCCAGTAAAGGAGCGGCAGGGGATTGGGGCGGGGAGCTGTTTTTT. Filled out from reference TRBV19 and TRBJ2-2, the complete variable domain reads DGGITQSPKYLFRKEGQNVTLSCEQNLNHDAMYWYRQDPGQGLRLIYYSQIVNDFQKGDIAEGYSVSREKKESFPLTVTSAQKNPTAFYLCASKGAAGDWGGELFFGEGSRLTVL.

V and J are TRBV2 and TRBJ1-2; 7 nucleotides agree with TRBD1. Germline V lookup: CDR1 SNHLY, CDR2 FYNNEI. V lost 6 bases to trimming and J lost 1 base; unmatched junction nucleotides: 2. The CDR3 spans 13 residues. In DNA form, the CDR3 reads TGTGCCAGCAGGGGACAGTTTAACTATGGCTACACCTTC. Translated: CASRGQFNYGYTF.

The J gene is TRBJ1-6, the V gene TRBV6-5; D might be TRBD1 (5 bases). This CDR3 has 13 amino acids. Germline lookup yields CDR1 MNHEY and CDR2 SVGAGI. Trimming took 8 bases from V and 5 from J, leaving 10 bases between them. DNA for the CDR3: TGTGCCAGCGGGAGGGACCATAATTCACCCCTCCACTTT. The encoded protein is CASGRDHNSPLHF.

The rearrangement joins TRBV28 to TRBJ2-5; D is perhaps TRBD1 (6 bases). The last part of the DNA fits TRBJ2-7 better; the J call may be wrong. CDR1 is MDHEN, CDR2 SYDVKM, per germline. The CDR3 covers 15 residues. The CDR3 loop reads CASSPRDILSYEQYF. Here the CDR3 DNA reads TGTGCCAGCAGCCCCCGGGACATCTTATCCTACGAGCAGTACTTC.

This chain joins TRBV30 and TRBJ1-3; 7 positions agree with TRBD1. The CDR3 sequence is 14 residues long. Germline CDR1 GTSNPN, CDR2 SVGIG (reference sequence). V was clipped by 5 bases and J by 0 bases; unmatched bases: 4. CDR3 amino acids: CAWSRDSSGNTIYF. In nucleotides, the CDR3 is TGTGCCTGGTCCCGGGACAGCTCTGGAAACACCATATATTTT.

The table lists this clone with a count of one. V and J are TRBV13 and TRBJ2-3; a weak D match, TRBD2 (6 bases). Between the trimmed V and J ends, which lost 5 bases and 2 bases, there was a span of 14 bases. Per germline, CDR1 PRHDT and CDR2 FYEKMQ (reference sequence). This CDR3 has 15 residues. The CDR3 sequence is CASSQVSGVTDTQYF. The DNA for the CDR3 is TGTGCCAGCAGCCAGGTATCGGGGGTCACAGATACGCAGTATTTT. The complete variable domain, with remaining parts taken from reference TRBV13 and TRBJ2-3, reads AAGVIQSPRHLIKEKRETATLKCYPIPRHDTVYWYQQGPGQDPQFLISFYEKMQSDKGSIPDRFSAQQFSDYHSELNMSSLELGDSALYFCASSQVSGVTDTQYFGPGTRLTVL.

This clone was recorded a few times. This chain connects TRBV2 to TRBJ1-2; no firm D call. With 6 bases removed from V and 0 bases from J, the gap between germline ends came to 8 bases. CDR1 and CDR2 from the germline V gene are SNHLY and FYNNEI. There are 13 residues in the CDR3. The chain's CDR3 is CASSRIANYGYTF. CDR3 DNA: TGTGCCAGCAGCAGGATAGCTAACTATGGCTACACCTTC.

The rearrangement links TRBV30 to TRBJ2-7; 7 positions match TRBD2. CDR1 and CDR2 from the germline V gene are GTSNPN and SVGIG (reference sequence). V was clipped by 3 bases and J by 3 bases; unmatched bases: 8. The CDR3 sequence is 14 residues long. CDR3: CAWRGGRGLYEQYF. CDR3 bases: TGTGCCTGGAGAGGCGGGAGAGGACTCTACGAGCAGTACTTC.

A note on this clone: At one end, the junction sequence differs from germline, possibly due to a read error. This rearrangement joins TRBV5-1 to TRBJ1-2, with 11 positions matching TRBD1. Germline CDR1 reads SGHRS; CDR2 reads YFSETQ. There are 13 residues in the CDR3. CDR3 DNA: TGCGCCAGCCGGGACAGGGGGGACTATGACTACACCTTC. It yields the protein CASRDRGDYDYTF.

The chain combines TRBV29-1 with TRBJ1-2, with D possibly TRBD1 on 6 matching bases. CDR1 SQVTM and CDR2 ANQGSEA come from the germline V gene. CDR3 length: 11 residues. Between the trimmed V and J ends, which lost 6 bases and 8 bases, there was a span of 13 bases. CDR3 amino acids: CSVRGTKGYTF. The CDR3 DNA is TGCAGCGTAAGGGGGACAAAGGGCTACACCTTC.

The chain recombines TRBV9 with TRBJ1-1; weak D call: TRBD1 (6 bases). The CDR3 is 15 amino acids. Germline assignment: CDR1 SGDLS and CDR2 YYNGEE. Trimming took off 2 bases at V and 4 bases at J, with 15 bases between the two ends. CDR3 DNA: TGTGCCAGCAGCGTTGCAGGACAGTACCCCACTGAAGCTTTCTTT. Amino acid sequence: CASSVAGQYPTEAFF.

This clone was counted between two and nine times. DNA for the CDR3: TGTGCCAGCAGCGTGGACTTTTCTAGCACAGATACGCAGTATTTT. Protein product: CASSVDFSSTDTQYF. The chain combines TRBV7-2 with TRBJ2-3; D may be TRBD2 (5 bases). Germline V gene sequence: CDR1 SGHTA, CDR2 FQGNSA. The ends were cut back, 5 bases at V and 0 bases at J, with 12 bases in the middle. This CDR3 region has 15 residues.

The chain has TRBV2 and TRBJ2-3, with D possibly TRBD2 on 6 matching bases. Germline-derived CDR1 and CDR2 are SNHLY and FYNNEI. The V end was cut by 4 bases, the J end by 3 bases, with 11 bases between. The CDR3 consists of 14 residues. The CDR3 loop is CASSGLGSTDTQYF. The CDR3 coding sequence is TGTGCCAGCAGTGGACTAGGGTCGACAGATACGCAGTATTTT.

The CDR3: CASSYAPLFEQYF. The DNA for the CDR3 is TGTGCCAGCAGCTACGCCCCGCTATTCGAGCAGTACTTC. The V and J genes are TRBV7-2 and TRBJ2-7; the D is unclear. The CDR3 has 13 residues. Germline assignment: CDR1 SGHTA and CDR2 FQGNSA. V was shortened by 4 bases and J by 6 bases, with 13 bases between the two germline ends.